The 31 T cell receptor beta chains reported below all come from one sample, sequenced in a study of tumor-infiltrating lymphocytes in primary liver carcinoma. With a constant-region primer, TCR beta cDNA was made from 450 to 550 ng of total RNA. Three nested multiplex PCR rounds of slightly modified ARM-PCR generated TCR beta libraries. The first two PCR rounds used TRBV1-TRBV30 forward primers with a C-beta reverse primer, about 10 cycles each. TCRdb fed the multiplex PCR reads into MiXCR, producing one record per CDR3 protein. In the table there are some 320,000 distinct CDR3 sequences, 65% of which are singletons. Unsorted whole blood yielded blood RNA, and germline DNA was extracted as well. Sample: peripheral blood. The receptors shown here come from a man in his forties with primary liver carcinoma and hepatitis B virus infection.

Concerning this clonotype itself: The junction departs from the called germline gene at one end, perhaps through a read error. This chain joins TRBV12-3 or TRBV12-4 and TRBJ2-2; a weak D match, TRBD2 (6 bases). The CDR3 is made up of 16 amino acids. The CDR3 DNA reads TGTGCCATCAGTTTAGCTCCAGCGGGTGTGACCGGGGAGCTGTTTTTC. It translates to CAISLAPAGVTGELFF.

The CDR3 nucleotides are TGCGCCAGCAGCCCAAATCAGGGGGCCCCAAAGGACGAGCAGTACTTC. Translation: CASSPNQGAPKDEQYF. The rearrangement joins TRBV4-3 to TRBJ2-7; 8 bases agree with TRBD1. V lost 4 bases to trimming and J lost 5 bases; unmatched junction nucleotides: 13. The CDR3 runs 16 residues. Germline V CDR1 and CDR2: LGHNA, YSLEER.

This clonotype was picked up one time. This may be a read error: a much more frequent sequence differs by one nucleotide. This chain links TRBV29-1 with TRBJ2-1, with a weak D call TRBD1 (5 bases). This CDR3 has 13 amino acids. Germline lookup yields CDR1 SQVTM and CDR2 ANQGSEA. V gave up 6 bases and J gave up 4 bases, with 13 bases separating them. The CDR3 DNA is TGCAGCGTAAAATACCCAGGGTACAATGAGCAGTTCTTC. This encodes CSVKYPGYNEQFF.

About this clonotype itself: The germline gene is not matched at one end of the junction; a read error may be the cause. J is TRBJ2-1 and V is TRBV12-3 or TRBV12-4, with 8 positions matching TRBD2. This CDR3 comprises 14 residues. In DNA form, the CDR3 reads TGTGCCAGCAGATTCACTAGCGGCTACAATGGGCAGTTCTTC. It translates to CASRFTSGYNGQFF.

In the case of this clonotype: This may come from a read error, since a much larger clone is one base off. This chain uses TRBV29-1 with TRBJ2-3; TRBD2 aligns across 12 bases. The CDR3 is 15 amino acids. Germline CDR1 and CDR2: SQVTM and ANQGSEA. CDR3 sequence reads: CSAESTSGSYSTQYF. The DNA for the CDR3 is TGCAGCGCTGAATCGACTAGCGGGAGCTACAGTACGCAGTATTTT.

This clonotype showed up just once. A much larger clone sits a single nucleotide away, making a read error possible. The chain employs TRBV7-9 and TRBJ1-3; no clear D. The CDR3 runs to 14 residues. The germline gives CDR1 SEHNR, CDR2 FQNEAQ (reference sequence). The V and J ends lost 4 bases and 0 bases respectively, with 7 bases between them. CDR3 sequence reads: CASSSTISGNTIYF. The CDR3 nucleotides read TGTGCCAGCAGCTCGACAATCTCTGGAAACACCATATATTTT.

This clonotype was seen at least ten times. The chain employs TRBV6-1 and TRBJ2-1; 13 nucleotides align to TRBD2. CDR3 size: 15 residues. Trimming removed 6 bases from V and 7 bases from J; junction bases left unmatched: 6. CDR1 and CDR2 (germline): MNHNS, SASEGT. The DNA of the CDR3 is TGTGCCAGCAGCGCGGGACTAGCGGGGTCTAATGAGCAGTTCTTC. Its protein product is CASSAGLAGSNEQFF.

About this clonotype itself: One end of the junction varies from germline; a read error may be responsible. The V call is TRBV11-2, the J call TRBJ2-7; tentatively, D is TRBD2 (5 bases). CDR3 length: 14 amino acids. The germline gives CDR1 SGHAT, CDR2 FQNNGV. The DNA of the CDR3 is TGTGCCAGCAGCTTAGCGGGGAGTCCTTACGATCAGTACTTC. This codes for CASSLAGSPYDQYF.

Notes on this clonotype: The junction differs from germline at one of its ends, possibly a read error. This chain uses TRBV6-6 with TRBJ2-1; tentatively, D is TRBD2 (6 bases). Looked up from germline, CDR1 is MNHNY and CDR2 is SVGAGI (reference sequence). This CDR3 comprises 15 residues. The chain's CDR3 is CASSYSRDSYNELLF. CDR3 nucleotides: TGTGCCAGCAGTTACTCCAGGGACTCGTACAATGAGCTGCTCTTC.

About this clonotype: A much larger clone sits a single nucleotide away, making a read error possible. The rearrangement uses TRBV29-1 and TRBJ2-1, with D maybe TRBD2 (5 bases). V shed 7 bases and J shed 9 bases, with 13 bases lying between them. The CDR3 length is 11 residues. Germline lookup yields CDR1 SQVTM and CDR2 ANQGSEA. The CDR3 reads CSAPSSSEQFF. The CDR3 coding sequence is TGCAGCGCTCCTTCTAGCAGTGAGCAGTTCTTC.

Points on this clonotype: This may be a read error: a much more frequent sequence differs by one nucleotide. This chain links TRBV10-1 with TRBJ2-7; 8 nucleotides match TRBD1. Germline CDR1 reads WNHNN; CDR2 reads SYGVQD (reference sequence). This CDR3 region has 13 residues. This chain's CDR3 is CASSGDRIYEQCF. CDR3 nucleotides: TGCGCCAGCAGTGGGGACAGGATCTACGAGCAGTGCTTC.

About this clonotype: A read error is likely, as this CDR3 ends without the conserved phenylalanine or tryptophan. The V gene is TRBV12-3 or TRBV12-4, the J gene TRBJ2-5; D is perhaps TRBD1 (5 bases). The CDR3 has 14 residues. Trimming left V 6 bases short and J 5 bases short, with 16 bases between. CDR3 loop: CASSGDSARETQYL. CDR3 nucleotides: TGTGCCAGCAGCGGAGACAGTGCCCGCGAGACCCAGTACTTA.

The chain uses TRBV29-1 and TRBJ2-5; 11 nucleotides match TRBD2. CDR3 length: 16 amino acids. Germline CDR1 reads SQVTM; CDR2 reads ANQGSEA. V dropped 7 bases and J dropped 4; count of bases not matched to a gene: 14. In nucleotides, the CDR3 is TGCAGCGGGGGGCGGTATGGACTAGCGGGCCGAGAGACCCAGTACTTC. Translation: CSGGRYGLAGRETQYF.

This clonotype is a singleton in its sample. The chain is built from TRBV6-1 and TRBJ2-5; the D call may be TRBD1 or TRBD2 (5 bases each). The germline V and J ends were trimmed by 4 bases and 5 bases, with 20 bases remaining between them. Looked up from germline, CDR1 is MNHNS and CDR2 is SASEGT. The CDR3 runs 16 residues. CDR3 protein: CASSVRRRQGEETQYF. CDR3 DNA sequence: TGTGCCAGCAGTGTGCGAAGAAGGCAGGGAGAGGAGACCCAGTACTTC.

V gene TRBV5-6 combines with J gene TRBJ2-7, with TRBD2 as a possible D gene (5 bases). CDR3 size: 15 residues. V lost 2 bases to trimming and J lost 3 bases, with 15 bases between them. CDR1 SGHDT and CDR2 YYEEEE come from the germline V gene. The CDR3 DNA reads TGTGCCAGCAGCTTAGGAGGAGTGAGCTACTACGAGCAGTACTTC. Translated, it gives CASSLGGVSYYEQYF.

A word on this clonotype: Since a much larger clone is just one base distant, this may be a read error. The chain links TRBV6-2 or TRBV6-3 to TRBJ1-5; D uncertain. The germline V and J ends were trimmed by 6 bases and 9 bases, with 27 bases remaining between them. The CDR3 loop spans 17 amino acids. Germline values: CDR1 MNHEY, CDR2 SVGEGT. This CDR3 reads CASRPSFFRGLHRPQHF. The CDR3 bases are TGTGCCAGCAGACCTAGCTTTTTCCGAGGCCTACATCGGCCCCAGCATTTT.

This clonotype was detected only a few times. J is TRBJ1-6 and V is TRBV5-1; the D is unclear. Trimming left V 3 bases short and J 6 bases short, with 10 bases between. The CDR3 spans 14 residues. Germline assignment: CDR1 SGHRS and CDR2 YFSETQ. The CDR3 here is CASSSGPANSPLHF. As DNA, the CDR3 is TGCGCCAGCAGCTCCGGGCCTGCTAATTCACCCCTCCACTTT. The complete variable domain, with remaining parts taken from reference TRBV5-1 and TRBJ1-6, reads KAGVTQTPRYLIKTRGQQVTLSCSPISGHRSVSWYQQTPGQGLQFLFEYFSETQRNKGNFPGRFSGRQFSNSRSEMNVSTLELGDSALYLCASSSGPANSPLHFGNGTRLTVT.

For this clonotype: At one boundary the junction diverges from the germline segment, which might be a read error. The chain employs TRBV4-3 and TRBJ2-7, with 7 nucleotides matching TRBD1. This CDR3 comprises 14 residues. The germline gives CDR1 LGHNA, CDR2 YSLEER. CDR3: CASNQTGQDAGQYF. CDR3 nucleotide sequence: TGCGCCAGCAACCAAACTGGACAGGACGCCGGGCAGTACTTC.

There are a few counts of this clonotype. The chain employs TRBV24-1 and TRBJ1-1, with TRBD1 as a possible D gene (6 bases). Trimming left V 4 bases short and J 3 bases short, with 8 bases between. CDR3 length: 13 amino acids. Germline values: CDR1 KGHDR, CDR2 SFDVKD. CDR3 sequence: CATSDRQDTEAFF. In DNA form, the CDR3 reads TGTGCCACCAGTGACAGACAGGACACTGAAGCTTTCTTT.

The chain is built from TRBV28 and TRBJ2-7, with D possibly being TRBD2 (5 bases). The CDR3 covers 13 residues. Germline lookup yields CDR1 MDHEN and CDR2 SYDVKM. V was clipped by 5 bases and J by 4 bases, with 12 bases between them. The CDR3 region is CASSMRPGYEQYF. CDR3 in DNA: TGTGCCAGCAGTATGAGGCCGGGATACGAGCAGTACTTC. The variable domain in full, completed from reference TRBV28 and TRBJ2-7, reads DVKVTQSSRYLVKRTGEKVFLECVQDMDHENMFWYRQDPGLGLRLIYFSYDVKMKEKGDIPEGYSVSREKKERFSLILESASTNQTSMYLCASSMRPGYEQYFGPGTRLTVT.

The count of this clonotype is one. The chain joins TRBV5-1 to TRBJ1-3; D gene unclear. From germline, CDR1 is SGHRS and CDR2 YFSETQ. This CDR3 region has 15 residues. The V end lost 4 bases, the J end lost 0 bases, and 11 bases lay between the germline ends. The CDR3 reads CASSPGGVSGNTIYF. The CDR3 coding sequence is TGCGCCAGCAGCCCTGGCGGAGTCTCTGGAAACACCATATATTTT.

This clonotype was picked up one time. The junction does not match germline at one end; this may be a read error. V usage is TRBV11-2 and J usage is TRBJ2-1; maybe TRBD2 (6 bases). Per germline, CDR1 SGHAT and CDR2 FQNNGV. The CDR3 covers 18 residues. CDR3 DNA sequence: TGTACCAGCAGCCTAGAATTACGGGGGAGGTTGTTCTACAATGAGCAGTTCTTC. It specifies CTSSLELRGRLFYNEQFF.

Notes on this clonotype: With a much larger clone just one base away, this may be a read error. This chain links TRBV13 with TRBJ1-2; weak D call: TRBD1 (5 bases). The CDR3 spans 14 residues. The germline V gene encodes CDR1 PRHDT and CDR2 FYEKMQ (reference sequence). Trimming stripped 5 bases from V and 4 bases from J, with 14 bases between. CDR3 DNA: TGTGCCAGCAGCGTACGGGGCAGGCCCTATGGCTACACCTTC. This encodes CASSVRGRPYGYTF.

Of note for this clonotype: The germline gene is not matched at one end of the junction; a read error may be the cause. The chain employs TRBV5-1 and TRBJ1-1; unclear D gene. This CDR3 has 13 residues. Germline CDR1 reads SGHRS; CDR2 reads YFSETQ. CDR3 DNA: TGCGCCAGCAGACCGGACTTGAACGCTGAAGCTTTCTTT. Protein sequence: CASRPDLNAEAFF.

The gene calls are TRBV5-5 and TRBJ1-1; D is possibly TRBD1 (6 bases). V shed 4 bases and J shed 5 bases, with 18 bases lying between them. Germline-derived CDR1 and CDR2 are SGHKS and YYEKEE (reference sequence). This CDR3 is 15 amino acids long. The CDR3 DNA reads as TGTGCCAGCAGCCAGAGTGGGGGAAGGGGGACTGAAGCTTTCTTT. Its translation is CASSQSGGRGTEAFF.

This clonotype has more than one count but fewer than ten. CDR3 nucleotide sequence: TGTGCCAGCAGTTACAGCGTGGTGGGAGATGGCTACACCTTC. It yields the protein CASSYSVVGDGYTF. The chain links TRBV6-6 to TRBJ1-2; D not certain. There are 14 residues in the CDR3. The germline V and J ends were trimmed by 2 bases and 6 bases, with 13 bases remaining between them. CDR1 MNHNY and CDR2 SVGAGI come from the germline V gene (reference sequence).

CDR3 DNA sequence: TGTGCCAGCAAAGTGGGAGGACCTGAAGATACGCAGTATTTT. Its protein is CASKVGGPEDTQYF. This chain connects TRBV11-2 to TRBJ2-3, with D possibly TRBD2 on 6 matching bases. V lost 7 bases and J 5 bases, leaving 16 bases between the germline ends. The germline V gene encodes CDR1 SGHAT and CDR2 FQNNGV. CDR3 size: 14 residues.

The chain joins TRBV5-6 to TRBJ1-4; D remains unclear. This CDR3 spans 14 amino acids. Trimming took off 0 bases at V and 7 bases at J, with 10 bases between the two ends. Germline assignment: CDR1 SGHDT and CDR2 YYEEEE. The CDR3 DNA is TGTGCCAGCAGCTTGGGCACGCCGGGTGAAAAACTGTTTTTT. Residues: CASSLGTPGEKLFF. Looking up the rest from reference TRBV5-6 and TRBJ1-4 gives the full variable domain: DAGVTQSPTHLIKTRGQQVTLRCSPKSGHDTVSWYQQALGQGPQFIFQYYEEEERQRGNFPDRFSGHQFPNYSSELNVNALLLGDSALYLCASSLGTPGEKLFFGSGTQLSVL.

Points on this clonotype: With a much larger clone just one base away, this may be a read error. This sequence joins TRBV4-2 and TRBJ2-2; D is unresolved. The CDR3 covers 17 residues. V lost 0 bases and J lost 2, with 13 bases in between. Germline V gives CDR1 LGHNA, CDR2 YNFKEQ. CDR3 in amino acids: CASSQERLRSNTGELFF. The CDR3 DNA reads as TGTGCCAGCAGCCAAGAACGTCTCAGGAGTAACACCGGGGAGCTGTTTTTT.

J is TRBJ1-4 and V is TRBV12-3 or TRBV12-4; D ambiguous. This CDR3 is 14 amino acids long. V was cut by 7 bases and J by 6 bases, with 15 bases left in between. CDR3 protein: CASIFNGYDEKLFF. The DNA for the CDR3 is TGTGCCAGCATTTTTAACGGCTACGATGAAAAACTGTTTTTT.

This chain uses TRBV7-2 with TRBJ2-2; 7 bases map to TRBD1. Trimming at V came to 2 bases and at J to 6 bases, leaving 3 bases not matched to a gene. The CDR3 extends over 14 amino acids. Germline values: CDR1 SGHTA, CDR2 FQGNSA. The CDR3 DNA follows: TGTGCCAGCAGCTTACAGGGGGTGGCCGGGGAGCTGTTTTTT. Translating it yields CASSLQGVAGELFF. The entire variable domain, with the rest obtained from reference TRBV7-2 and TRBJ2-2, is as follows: GAGVSQSPSNKVTEKGKDVELRCDPISGHTALYWYRQSLGQGLEFLIYFQGNSAPDKSGLPSDRFSAERTGGSVSTLTIQRTQQEDSAVYLCASSLQGVAGELFFGEGSRLTVL.